This TCR beta chain came from a study of regulatory and conventional T cells in RAG deficiency. Trimming stripped 4 bases from V and 7 bases from J, with 10 bases between. Germline CDR1 and CDR2: GTSNPN and SVGIG (reference sequence). CDR3 length equals 11 residues. Assay: immunoSEQ multiplex PCR; the TCRdb copy retains only in-frame clones and omits some. The profile covers approximately 21,000 clones, with around 97% appearing a single time and over 1% taken by the ten largest. Genomic DNA came from blood conventional CD4+ T cells gated CD25-low CD127-high. This same sample was also taken into another study, of regulatory T cells. That study reports: The PCR used 52 TRBV and 13 TRBJ primers. Regulatory T cells showed the strongest V-J pair restriction and V/J gene skewing among patient repertoires.

This chain connects TRBV30 to TRBJ1-2, with unresolved D. What was sequenced was CD25- CD4+ T cells sorted from blood. The receptor was derived from a human donor in good health. The CDR3 spells CAWTPGIGYTF. As DNA, the CDR3 is TGTGCCTGGACCCCAGGTATTGGCTACACCTTC.